This entry concerns a single TCR beta chain. Its antigen remains unidentified. J gave up 3 bases and V 4 bases, and 7 bases lay outside the gene matches. This CDR3 is built from 16 residues. Germline CDR1 SGHRS, CDR2 YFSETQ. The entry originates in a study of T cells after yellow fever vaccination. Universal primer sites and UMIs were introduced during 5'RACE template-switching synthesis of TCR cDNA. MiXCR, applied by TCRdb to the 5' RACE reads, yields one record per CDR3 protein. Of about 360,000 distinct CDR3 sequences detected, roughly 6.1% appear once; the ten largest clones hold 14% to 15%. Whole-study results and caveats: In post-booster samples, most primary-vaccination clones reappeared (approximately 96% CD4, roughly 90% CD8).

The TCR was taken from a man aged 25-45 years who received the YFV17D yellow fever vaccine. Specimen: PBMCs, collected 5 days after the yellow fever booster vaccination. V and J are TRBV5-1 and TRBJ1-4, with TRBD1 matching 9 bases. CDR3 DNA sequence: TGCGCCAGCAGCCCGGGACAGGGATCGGCTAATGAAAAACTGTTTTTT. Its translation is CASSPGQGSANEKLFF.